A selection of T cell receptor beta chains follows, all from one sample in a study of blood T cell repertoires in COVID-19. Measured with immunoSEQ multiplex PCR; TCRdb has only the in-frame clones, and not every one. The sample carries approximately 70,000 clones, over 65% recorded once. Input material: peripheral blood. These receptors all come from a woman in her sixties or seventies with acute or convalescent COVID-19. Both conserved end residues are part of each CDR3. A D gene is named only where the DNA matches it firmly. Rows may omit the clone size; those that give it use once, few, many or a size class.

d_call j_call v_call clone_size cdr3_nt cdr3_aa
NA TRBJ1-2 TRBV19 NA TGTGCCAGTAAGGCGGGGCAGTACTATGGCTACACCTTC CASKAGQYYGYTF
TRBD1 TRBJ1-2 TRBV19 once TGTGCCAGTAGTATCCCCGGGACAGGGAACTATGGCTACACCTTC CASSIPGTGNYGYTF
TRBD1 TRBJ1-2 TRBV7-9 NA TGTGCCAGCAACCGACAGGGGGCGCTTAATGGCTACACCTTC CASNRQGALNGYTF
NA TRBJ1-2 TRBV18 NA TGTGCCAGCTCACCAAACTCCCCCTCCACGGACAGCCCGCGTGGCTACACCTTC CASSPNSPSTDSPRGYTF
TRBD1 TRBJ1-6 TRBV10-3 NA TGTGCCATCAGCTATGAGACGGGACAGTTGGGATCACCCCTCCACTTT CAISYETGQLGSPLHF
NA TRBJ1-2 TRBV4-1 many TGCGCCAGCAGCCAAGATTCATACCGCGCTAACTATGGCTACACCTTC CASSQDSYRANYGYTF
NA TRBJ2-7 TRBV4-3 NA TGCGCCAGCAGCCAACTCACGGGAACGGAGCAGTACTTC CASSQLTGTEQYF
NA TRBJ2-7 TRBV9 NA TGTGCCAGCAGCCCCCACCCGGCGGGCTACGAGCAGTACTTC CASSPHPAGYEQYF
TRBD1 TRBJ1-5 TRBV6-1 NA TGTGCCAGCAGTGAGGACAGGTCCCTTTGGACCCAGCATTTT CASSEDRSLWTQHF
TRBD1 TRBJ1-2 TRBV19 few TGTGCCAGTAGTTCTAAAGGGGGCAATGGCTACACCTTC CASSSKGGNGYTF
TRBD2 TRBJ2-3 TRBV25-1 NA TGTGCCAGCAGTGAAGGGGGAGGGCTCACAGATACGCAGTATTTT CASSEGGGLTDTQYF
NA TRBJ1-5 TRBV19 NA TGTGCCAGTAGTATATCAGGGAACAATCAGCCCCAGCATTTT CASSISGNNQPQHF
TRBD1 TRBJ1-2 TRBV5-4 NA TGTGCCAGCAGCTTGGCGGGACAGGGGGACGGCTACACCTTC CASSLAGQGDGYTF
TRBD1 TRBJ1-1 TRBV10-2 NA TGCGCCAGCAGTGTTGGACAGGGGGCAGGCACTGAAGCTTTCTTT CASSVGQGAGTEAFF
NA TRBJ1-1 TRBV6-2/TRBV6-3 NA TGTGCCAGCAGTAAACACCGATTAACGAACACTGAAGCTTTCTTT CASSKHRLTNTEAFF
TRBD2 TRBJ2-7 TRBV6-6 NA TGTGCCAGCGGTCGGACTAGCGGCGAGCAGTACTTC CASGRTSGEQYF
NA TRBJ1-2 TRBV7-8 NA TGTGCCAGCAGCCTCGTCGGGGATGGCTACACCTTC CASSLVGDGYTF
NA TRBJ1-2 TRBV19 once TGTGCCAGTAGTAGAGGGGGAGTTGTGGATGGCTACACCTTC CASSRGGVVDGYTF
NA TRBJ2-7 TRBV9 NA TGTGCCAGCAGCGTAGATACGGGGAAGGAATACGAGCAGTACTTC CASSVDTGKEYEQYF
NA TRBJ1-3 TRBV5-1 NA TGCGCCAGCAGCCCGGGAGGACCCTCTGGAAACACCATATATTTT CASSPGGPSGNTIYF